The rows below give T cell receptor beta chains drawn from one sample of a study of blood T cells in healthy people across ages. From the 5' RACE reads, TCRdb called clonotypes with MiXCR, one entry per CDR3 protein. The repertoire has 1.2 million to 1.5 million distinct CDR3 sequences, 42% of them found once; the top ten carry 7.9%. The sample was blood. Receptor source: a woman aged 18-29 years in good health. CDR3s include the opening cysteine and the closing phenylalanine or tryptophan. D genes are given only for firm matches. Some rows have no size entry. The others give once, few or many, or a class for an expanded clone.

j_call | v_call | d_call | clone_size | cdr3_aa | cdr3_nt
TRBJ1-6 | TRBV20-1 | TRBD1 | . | CSARERGTDNSPLHF | TGCAGTGCTAGAGAGCGCGGGACAGATAATTCACCCCTCCACTTT
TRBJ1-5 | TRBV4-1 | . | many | CASSAGPDTNQPQHF | TGCGCCAGCAGCGCGGGGCCGGACACAAATCAGCCCCAGCATTTT
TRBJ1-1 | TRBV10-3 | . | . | CAITGAIGTEAFF | TGTGCCATTACTGGGGCTATAGGGACTGAAGCTTTCTTT
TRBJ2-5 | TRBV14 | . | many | CASSLLGLVSTDEQYF | TGTGCCAGCAGCCTCCTAGGGTTGGTGTCGACGGATGAGCAGTACTTC
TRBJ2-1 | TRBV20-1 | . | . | CSARPSAITSYNEQFF | TGCAGTGCTAGACCTAGCGCAATCACATCATACAATGAGCAGTTCTTC
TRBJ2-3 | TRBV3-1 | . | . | CASSQDGGGLLADTQYF | TGTGCCAGCAGCCAAGATGGTGGGGGGCTTCTGGCAGATACGCAGTATTTT
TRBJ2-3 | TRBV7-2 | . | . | CASNLAVGTDTQYF | TGTGCCAGCAACTTGGCAGTGGGCACAGATACGCAGTATTTT
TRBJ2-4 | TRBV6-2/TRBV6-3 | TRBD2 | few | CASSSIAGGLIGAKNIQYF | TGTGCCAGCAGCTCCATAGCGGGAGGGCTGATTGGGGCCAAAAACATTCAGTACTTC
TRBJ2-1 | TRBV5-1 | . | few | CASSWTRTYNEQFF | TGCGCCAGCAGCTGGACACGTACCTACAATGAGCAGTTCTTC
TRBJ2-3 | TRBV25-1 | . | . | CASSEMGGPAPDTQYF | TGTGCCAGCAGTGAGATGGGCGGGCCTGCGCCAGATACGCAGTATTTT
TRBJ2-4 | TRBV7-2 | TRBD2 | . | CASSLRLGSGAPDEQYF | TGTGCCAGCAGCTTAAGGTTAGGAAGCGGGGCACCTGATGAGCAGTACTTC
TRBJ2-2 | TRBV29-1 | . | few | CSVEAGELFF | TGCAGCGTTGAGGCCGGGGAGCTGTTTTTT
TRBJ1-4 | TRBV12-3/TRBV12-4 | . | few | CASSGAARKLFF | TGTGCCAGCAGTGGGGCAGCGCGAAAACTGTTTTTT
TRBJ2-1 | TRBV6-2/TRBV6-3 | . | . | CASSYWQAYNEQFF | TGTGCCAGCAGTTACTGGCAGGCCTACAATGAGCAGTTCTTC
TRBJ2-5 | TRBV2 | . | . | CASSEISRAETQYF | TGTGCCAGCAGTGAAATAAGTAGGGCCGAGACCCAGTACTTC
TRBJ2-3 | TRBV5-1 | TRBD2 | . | CASSPGTSQRDTQYF | TGCGCCAGCAGCCCAGGGACTAGCCAGAGAGATACGCAGTATTTT
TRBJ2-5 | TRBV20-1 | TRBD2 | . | CSASGTSGGEYQETQYF | TGCAGTGCTAGTGGGACTAGCGGGGGGGAGTACCAAGAGACCCAGTACTTC
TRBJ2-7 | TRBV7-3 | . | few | CASSIGPGYEQYF | TGTGCCAGCAGCATCGGGCCTGGGTACGAGCAGTACTTC
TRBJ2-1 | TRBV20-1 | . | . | CSARNPRTYNEQFF | TGCAGTGCTAGAAACCCACGAACCTACAATGAGCAGTTCTTC
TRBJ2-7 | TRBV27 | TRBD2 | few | CASSLSSGVLAGGQYEQYF | TGTGCCAGCAGTTTATCATCAGGGGTACTAGCGGGAGGTCAGTACGAGCAGTACTTC
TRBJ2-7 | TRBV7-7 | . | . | CLESHEQYF | TGCCTGGAGTCCCACGAGCAGTACTTC
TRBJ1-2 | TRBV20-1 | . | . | CSAPPSGQRQYGYTF | TGCAGTGCCCCGCCCTCCGGACAGCGACAATATGGCTACACCTTC
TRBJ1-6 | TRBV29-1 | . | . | CSVGVDHPLHF | TGCAGCGTTGGTGTGGATCACCCCCTCCACTTT
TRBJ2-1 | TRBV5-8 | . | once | CASSFGQLGYNEQFF | TGTGCCAGCAGCTTTGGACAGTTAGGATACAATGAGCAGTTCTTC
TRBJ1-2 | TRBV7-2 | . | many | CASSSRDGANYGYTF | TGTGCCAGCAGCTCCCGGGACGGAGCTAACTATGGCTACACCTTC
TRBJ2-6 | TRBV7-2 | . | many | CASSLPSGANVLTF | TGTGCCAGCAGCTTACCGAGTGGGGCCAACGTCCTGACTTTC
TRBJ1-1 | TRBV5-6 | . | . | CASSLEGILTEAFF | TGTGCCAGCAGCTTGGAAGGGATACTCACTGAAGCTTTCTTT
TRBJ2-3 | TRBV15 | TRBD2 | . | CATSSRTSGGFTDTQYF | TGTGCCACCAGCAGCCGGACTAGCGGGGGCTTCACAGATACGCAGTATTTT
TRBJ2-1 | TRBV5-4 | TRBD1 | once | CASSLTGGADNEQFF | TGTGCCAGCAGCTTAACAGGGGGCGCGGACAATGAGCAGTTCTTC
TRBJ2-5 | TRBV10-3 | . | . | CAISGQSNEQYF | TGTGCCATCAGTGGACAATCGAATGAGCAGTACTTC
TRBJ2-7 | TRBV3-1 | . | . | CASSQMWQGGSVHEQYF | TGTGCCAGCAGCCAAATGTGGCAGGGGGGGAGCGTCCACGAGCAGTACTTC
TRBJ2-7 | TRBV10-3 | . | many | CAISKAGEQYF | TGTGCCATCTCGAAGGCAGGGGAGCAGTACTTC
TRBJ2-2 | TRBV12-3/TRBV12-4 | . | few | CASSSNPQGWTGELFF | TGTGCCAGCAGTTCCAACCCACAGGGTTGGACCGGGGAGCTGTTTTTT
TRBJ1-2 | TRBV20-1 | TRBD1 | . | CSARDQSGTGVGYGYTF | TGCAGTGCTAGAGATCAAAGCGGGACAGGGGTGGGCTATGGCTACACCTTC
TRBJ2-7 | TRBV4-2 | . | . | CASSQEWGPYEQYF | TGTGCCAGCAGCCAAGAATGGGGACCCTACGAGCAGTACTTC
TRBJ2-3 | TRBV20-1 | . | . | CSAGDSVTDTQYF | TGCAGTGCTGGGGACTCCGTCACAGATACGCAGTATTTT
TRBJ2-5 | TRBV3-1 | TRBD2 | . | CASSPGTSGSMLETQYF | TGTGCCAGCAGCCCTGGGACTAGCGGGAGTATGTTGGAGACCCAGTACTTC
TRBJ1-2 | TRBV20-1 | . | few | CSAMGTAVYGYTF | TGCAGTGCTATGGGGACGGCTGTCTATGGCTACACCTTC
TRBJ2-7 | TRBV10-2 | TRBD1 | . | CARSTGDSYNEQYF | TGCGCCAGAAGTACAGGGGATTCCTACAATGAGCAGTACTTC
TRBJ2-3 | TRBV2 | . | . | CASSEDLGGTQYF | TGTGCCAGCAGTGAGGATCTGGGGGGTACGCAGTATTTT
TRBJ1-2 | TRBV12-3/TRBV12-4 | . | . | CASSLGKSYGYTF | TGTGCCAGCAGTTTAGGCAAGAGCTATGGCTACACCTTC
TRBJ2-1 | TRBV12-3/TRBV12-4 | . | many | CASSLRTQDNEQFF | TGTGCCAGCAGTTTACGTACACAGGACAATGAGCAGTTCTTC
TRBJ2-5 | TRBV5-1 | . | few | CASSLQAGIIETQYF | TGCGCCAGCAGCTTGCAGGCAGGGATTATCGAGACCCAGTACTTC
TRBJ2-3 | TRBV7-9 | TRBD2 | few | CASSQRDDTDTQYF | TGTGCCAGCAGCCAGCGGGACGACACAGATACGCAGTATTTT
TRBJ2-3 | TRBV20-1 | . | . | CSARGQGGTQYF | TGCAGTGCTAGGGGACAAGGAGGTACGCAGTATTTT
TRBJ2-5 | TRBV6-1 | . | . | CASSEAHVRDVQETQYF | TGTGCCAGCAGTGAAGCCCACGTCAGGGACGTCCAAGAGACCCAGTACTTC
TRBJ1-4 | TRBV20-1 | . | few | CSARGPGMGAATNEKLFF | TGCAGTGCTAGGGGGCCAGGGATGGGGGCAGCAACTAATGAAAAACTGTTTTTT
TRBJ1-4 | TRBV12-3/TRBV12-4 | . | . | CASSLFGRSNEKLFF | TGTGCCAGCAGTTTATTCGGCAGGTCTAATGAAAAACTGTTTTTT
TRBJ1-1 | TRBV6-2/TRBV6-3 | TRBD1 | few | CASSYDRDRGREAFF | TGTGCCAGCAGTTACGATAGGGACAGAGGGCGTGAAGCTTTCTTT